A single sample is the source of the 24 T cell receptor beta chains below, sequenced in a study of blood T cell repertoires in COVID-19 (dated by TCRdb to 2019 to 2021). The method was the immunoSEQ multiplex PCR assay. Here the immuneACCESS table is served through TCRdb, limited to in-frame sequences with V and J called. Missing clones are a known gap in these copies; in checked studies unresolved V genes cover under half, and the rest lacks a known reason. The sample yields about 160,000 clones; roughly 91% were counted once. Of the sample, approximately 2.2% falls within the top ten clones. Sequencing input: peripheral blood. All receptors derive from a man in his late teens or twenties with acute or convalescent COVID-19.

The J gene is TRBJ1-1, the V gene TRBV5-6, with 9 bases fitting TRBD1. V lost 3 bases and J lost 4; bases outside the gene matches: 4. The CDR3 is 14 amino acids. CDR1 is SGHDT and CDR2 is YYEEEE in the germline V gene. In DNA form, the CDR3 reads TGTGCCAGCAGCTCAAGGACAGGGGTCACTGAAGCTTTCTTT. This sequence encodes CASSSRTGVTEAFF.

This clone occurred a few times. The chain employs TRBV5-1 and TRBJ2-5; TRBD2 might be the D (5 bases). The V end lost 3 bases, the J end lost 1 base, and 7 bases lay between the germline ends. The CDR3 runs 13 residues. CDR1 and CDR2 (germline): SGHRS, YFSETQ. The CDR3 nucleotides are TGCGCCAGCAGCTCCGGGGTCCAAGAGACCCAGTACTTC. This encodes CASSSGVQETQYF.

V gene TRBV2 combines with J gene TRBJ2-1, with 12 nucleotides matching TRBD1. CDR1 is SNHLY, CDR2 FYNNEI, per germline. CDR3 size: 16 residues. The V segment lost 6 bases and the J segment 1 base; nucleotides outside the gene matches: 4. CDR3 sequence (DNA): TGTGCCAGCAGGGGGACAGGGGGCATTTCCTACAATGAGCAGTTCTTC. This encodes CASRGTGGISYNEQFF.

The rearrangement uses TRBV5-5 and TRBJ1-3; D ambiguous. The CDR3 is made up of 14 amino acids. Germline values: CDR1 SGHKS, CDR2 YYEKEE (reference sequence). V was shortened by 0 bases and J by 7 bases, with 11 bases between the two germline ends. The CDR3 protein is CASSLGRTSNTIYF. The CDR3 DNA reads as TGTGCCAGCAGCTTGGGGAGGACGAGTAACACCATATATTTT.

The rearrangement links TRBV24-1 to TRBJ2-5, with 7 nucleotides matching TRBD1. The trim removed 3 bases at V and 4 bases at J, leaving 4 bases unmatched. The germline CDR1 and CDR2 sequences are KGHDR and SFDVKD. This CDR3 has 14 residues. This CDR3 is CATSDGQVGETQYF. The CDR3 DNA sequence: TGTGCCACCAGTGATGGACAGGTAGGAGAGACCCAGTACTTC.

The chain joins TRBV19 to TRBJ2-2, with 7 positions matching TRBD1. CDR1 and CDR2 (germline): LNHDA, SQIVND (reference sequence). This CDR3 comprises 15 residues. V was pared by 10 bases and J by 1 base, with 9 bases of the junction left unmatched. CDR3: CATNRQGRNTGELFF. DNA of the CDR3: TGTGCCACTAACCGACAGGGTAGGAACACCGGGGAGCTGTTTTTT.

This clone was counted once. CDR3 sequence (DNA): TGTGCCAGCAGGAGACAGGGCGGGCAGTACTTC. Encoded protein: CASRRQGGQYF. The rearrangement joins TRBV6-5 to TRBJ2-4; 7 bases line up with TRBD1. From germline, CDR1 is MNHEY and CDR2 SVGAGI. V trimming: 6 bases; J trimming: 13 bases; junction bases outside the gene matches: 6. This CDR3 spans 11 amino acids.

The chain joins TRBV7-9 to TRBJ1-4; 9 bases align to TRBD1. V lost 5 bases, J lost 3 bases, and 4 bases stayed unmatched. The germline gives CDR1 SEHNR, CDR2 FQNEAQ (reference sequence). The CDR3 covers 15 residues. The CDR3 DNA reads as TGTGCCAGCAGCCGGGACAGGGCTTCTAATGAAAAACTGTTTTTT. This encodes CASSRDRASNEKLFF.

The V call is TRBV6-1, the J call TRBJ2-1, with D tentatively TRBD2 (7 bases). The CDR3 has 15 amino acids. The V gene's germline CDR1 is MNHNS and CDR2 SASEGT. The ends were cut back, 2 bases at V and 8 bases at J, with 16 bases in the middle. CDR3 sequence reads: CASSETGGGRDEQFF. The DNA of the CDR3 is TGTGCCAGCAGTGAAACGGGGGGCGGTCGAGATGAGCAGTTCTTC.

The sample holds one count of this clone. The V gene is TRBV5-1, the J gene TRBJ1-3; 7 nucleotides align to TRBD1. Losses at the gene ends were 4 bases for V and 3 bases for J; bases not matched to a gene: 7. This CDR3 is built from 15 residues. Germline V gene lookup returns CDR1 SGHRS and CDR2 YFSETQ. CDR3 residues: CASSPGTDNGNTIYF. The CDR3 DNA is TGCGCCAGCAGCCCGGGGACAGATAATGGAAACACCATATATTTT.

The gene calls are TRBV12-5 and TRBJ2-5; unclear D gene. V was trimmed by 4 bases and J by 5 bases, leaving 5 bases between them. CDR1 is LGHNT, CDR2 FRNRAP, per germline. The CDR3 loop spans 11 amino acids. CDR3 in amino acids: CASGSGETQYF. CDR3 sequence (DNA): TGTGCTAGTGGTTCCGGGGAGACCCAGTACTTC. The full variable domain, in which reference TRBV12-5 and TRBJ2-5 provide the parts outside the CDR3, is DARVTQTPRHKVTEMGQEVTMRCQPILGHNTVFWYRQTMMQGLELLAYFRNRAPLDDSGMPKDRFSAEMPDATLATLKIQPSEPRDSAVYFCASGSGETQYFGPGTRLLVL.

The CDR3 reads CASSYTGGATNEKLFF. The DNA for the CDR3 is TGTGCCAGCAGTTATACAGGGGGCGCGACTAATGAAAAACTGTTTTTT. This sequence joins TRBV28 and TRBJ1-4; 9 bases map to TRBD1. V lost 4 bases to trimming and J lost 2 bases; unmatched junction nucleotides: 5. Germline V gene lookup returns CDR1 MDHEN and CDR2 SYDVKM. CDR3 length: 16 amino acids. Filled out from reference TRBV28 and TRBJ1-4, the complete variable domain reads DVKVTQSSRYLVKRTGEKVFLECVQDMDHENMFWYRQDPGLGLRLIYFSYDVKMKEKGDIPEGYSVSREKKERFSLILESASTNQTSMYLCASSYTGGATNEKLFFGSGTQLSVL.

The genes are TRBV18 and TRBJ1-2; D gene ambiguous. The CDR3 covers 16 residues. V lost 0 bases to trimming and J lost 8 bases, with 19 bases between them. The V gene's germline CDR1 is KGHSH and CDR2 LQKENI. The CDR3 bases are TGTGCCAGCTCACCACCAGATAGCGCATCCGGGAGGGGCTACACCTTC. This sequence encodes CASSPPDSASGRGYTF.

J is TRBJ2-2 and V is TRBV6-6, with 9 bases aligning to TRBD1. With 5 bases clipped from V and 2 bases from J, the junction kept 9 bases outside the gene matches. The CDR3 extends over 17 amino acids. Germline V lookup: CDR1 MNHNY, CDR2 SVGAGI (reference sequence). The CDR3 nucleotides are TGTGCCAGCAGTCTTGGACAGGGGCTCACCAACACCGGGGAGCTGTTTTTT. This gives the protein CASSLGQGLTNTGELFF.

This chain links TRBV29-1 with TRBJ1-2, with no clear D. V lost 0 bases and J lost 8, with 10 bases in between. The V gene's germline CDR1 is SQVTM and CDR2 ANQGSEA. This CDR3 has 12 amino acids. CDR3: CSVEEGAGGYTF. CDR3 coding DNA: TGCAGCGTTGAAGAAGGTGCAGGAGGCTACACCTTC.

The V and J genes are TRBV9 and TRBJ2-6; D gene unclear. The CDR3 spans 14 residues. Trimming took 4 bases from V and 3 from J, leaving 8 bases between them. Germline loops: CDR1 SGDLS, CDR2 YYNGEE. This chain's CDR3 is CASSPRSGANVLTF. CDR3 DNA: TGTGCCAGCAGCCCGCGTAGTGGGGCCAACGTCCTGACTTTC.

The rearrangement joins TRBV11-2 to TRBJ2-7; D may be TRBD2 (5 bases). Germline CDR1 SGHAT, CDR2 FQNNGV. V was clipped by 2 bases and J by 6 bases, with 11 bases between them. The CDR3 covers 13 residues. The CDR3, as DNA: TGTGCCAGCAGCTTACCTAGCCCCGGCGAGCAGTACTTC. Its translation is CASSLPSPGEQYF.

This chain uses TRBV5-1 with TRBJ2-5, with 7 bases lining up with TRBD1. V lost 3 bases to trimming and J lost 2 bases; unmatched junction nucleotides: 7. Germline V gene sequence: CDR1 SGHRS, CDR2 YFSETQ. This CDR3 is built from 15 residues. This CDR3 is CASSSRQGYQETQYF. The CDR3 bases are TGCGCCAGCAGCTCCAGACAGGGCTATCAAGAGACCCAGTACTTC.

The chain uses TRBV6-5 and TRBJ2-5; D call uncertain. V was pared by 2 bases and J by 0 bases, with 7 bases between. Germline CDR1 MNHEY, CDR2 SVGAGI. The CDR3 has 14 amino acids. CDR3 in amino acids: CASSYDNDQETQYF. The DNA for the CDR3 is TGTGCCAGCAGTTACGACAACGACCAAGAGACCCAGTACTTC.

The chain employs TRBV6-6 and TRBJ2-7, with D maybe TRBD2 (7 bases). CDR1 and CDR2 from the germline V gene are MNHNY and SVGAGI (reference sequence). This CDR3 contains 16 residues. The CDR3 sequence: CVPPSAKDRGAGEQYF. CDR3 DNA: TGTGTCCCCCCAAGTGCCAAGGATCGGGGGGCTGGCGAGCAGTACTTC.

The gene calls are TRBV5-5 and TRBJ1-6, with 8 bases matching TRBD1. The CDR3 loop spans 15 amino acids. In germline, CDR1 is SGHKS, CDR2 YYEKEE (reference sequence). The ends lost 4 bases at V and 5 bases at J; junction bases unmatched: 5. The CDR3 sequence: CASSRQGQDNSPLHF. The CDR3 DNA sequence: TGTGCCAGCAGCCGACAGGGACAGGATAATTCACCCCTCCACTTT.

This clone was observed once. This chain joins TRBV10-2 and TRBJ1-1; tentative D call: TRBD1 (5 bases). CDR3 length: 13 residues. Trimming shortened V by 4 bases and J by 6 bases, and 12 bases separated the two germline ends. CDR1 is WSHSY, CDR2 SAAADI, per germline. CDR3: CASSVGAEAEAFF. The CDR3 nucleotides read TGCGCCAGCAGTGTTGGGGCTGAGGCTGAAGCTTTCTTT.

Worth noting for this clone: Other DNA sequences within the sample encode an identical CDR3. This chain joins TRBV27 and TRBJ2-2, with a tentative D call TRBD2 (6 bases). In germline, CDR1 is MNHEY, CDR2 SMNVEV (reference sequence). Trimming took 1 base from V and 1 from J, leaving 7 bases between them. This CDR3 is built from 15 residues. CDR3 DNA: TGTGCCAGCAGTTTATTGGGGGGGAACACCGGGGAGCTGTTTTTT. This translates into CASSLLGGNTGELFF.

The chain employs TRBV30 and TRBJ1-2, with 8 positions matching TRBD1. V dropped 8 bases and J dropped 4; count of bases not matched to a gene: 6. Germline V gives CDR1 GTSNPN, CDR2 SVGIG (reference sequence). The CDR3 is 12 residues long. The CDR3 loop reads CAARTGLYGYTF. For the CDR3, the DNA is TGTGCCGCACGGACAGGGCTCTATGGCTACACCTTC.